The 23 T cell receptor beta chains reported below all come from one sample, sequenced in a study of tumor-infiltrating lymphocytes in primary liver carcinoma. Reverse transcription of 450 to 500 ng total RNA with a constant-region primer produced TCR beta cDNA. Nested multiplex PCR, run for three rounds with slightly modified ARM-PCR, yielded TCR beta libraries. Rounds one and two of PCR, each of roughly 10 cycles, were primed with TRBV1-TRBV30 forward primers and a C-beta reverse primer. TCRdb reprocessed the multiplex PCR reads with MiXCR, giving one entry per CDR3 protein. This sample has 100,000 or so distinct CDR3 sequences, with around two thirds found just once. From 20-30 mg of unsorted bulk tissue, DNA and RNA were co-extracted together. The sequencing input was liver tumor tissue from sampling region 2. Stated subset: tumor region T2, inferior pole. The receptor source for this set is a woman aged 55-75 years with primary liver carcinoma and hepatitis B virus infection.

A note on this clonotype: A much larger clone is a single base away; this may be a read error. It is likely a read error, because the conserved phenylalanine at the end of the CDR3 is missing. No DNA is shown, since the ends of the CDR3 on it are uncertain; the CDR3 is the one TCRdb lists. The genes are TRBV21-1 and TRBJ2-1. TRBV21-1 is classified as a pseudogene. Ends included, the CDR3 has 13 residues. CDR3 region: CASSIKGNRRQFL.

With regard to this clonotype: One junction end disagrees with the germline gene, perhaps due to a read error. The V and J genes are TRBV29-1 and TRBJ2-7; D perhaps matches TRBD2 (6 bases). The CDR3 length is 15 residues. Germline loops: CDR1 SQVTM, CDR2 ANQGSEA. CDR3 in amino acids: CSVEDSGTPQYEQYF. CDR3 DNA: TGCAGTGTTGAAGACTCCGGGACTCCCCAGTACGAGCAGTATTTC.

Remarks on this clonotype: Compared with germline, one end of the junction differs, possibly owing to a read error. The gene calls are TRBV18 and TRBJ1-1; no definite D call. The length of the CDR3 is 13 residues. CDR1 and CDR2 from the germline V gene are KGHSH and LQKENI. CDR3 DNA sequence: TGTGTCAGCTCACCAGGACTAAACACTGAAGCTTTCTTT. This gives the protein CVSSPGLNTEAFF.

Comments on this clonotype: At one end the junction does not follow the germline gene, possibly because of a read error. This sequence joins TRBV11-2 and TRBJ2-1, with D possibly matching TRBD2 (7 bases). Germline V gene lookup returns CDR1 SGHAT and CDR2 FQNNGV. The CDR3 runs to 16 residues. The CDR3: CTSSLGGESSYKEQFF. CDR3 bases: TGTACCAGCAGCTTAGGGGGGGAGAGCTCCTACAAAGAGCAGTTCTTC.

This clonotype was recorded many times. CDR3 nucleotides: TGTGCCAGCAGCCCGGCCCGACTAGCGGGAGGGTGGGAAAACATTCAGTACTTC. The encoded protein is CASSPARLAGGWENIQYF. The rearrangement uses TRBV11-3 and TRBJ2-4; 14 bases line up with TRBD2. The CDR3 totals 18 residues. The germline CDR1 and CDR2 sequences are SGHNT and YENEEA. The ends lost 5 bases at V and 5 bases at J; junction bases unmatched: 11.

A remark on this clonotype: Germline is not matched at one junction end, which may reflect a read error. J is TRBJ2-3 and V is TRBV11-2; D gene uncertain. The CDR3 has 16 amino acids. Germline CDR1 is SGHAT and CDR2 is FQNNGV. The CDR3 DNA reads TGTGCCAGCAGCTTAGCCGGAGAGGCTATCACAGAAACGCAGTATTTT. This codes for CASSLAGEAITETQYF.

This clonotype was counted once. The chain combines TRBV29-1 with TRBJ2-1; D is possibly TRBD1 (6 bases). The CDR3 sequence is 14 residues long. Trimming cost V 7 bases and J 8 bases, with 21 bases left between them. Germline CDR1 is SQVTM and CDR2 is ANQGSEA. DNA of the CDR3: TGCAGCGCCGAATCCGGGACAAGCACCTATGAGCAGTTCTTC. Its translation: CSAESGTSTYEQFF.

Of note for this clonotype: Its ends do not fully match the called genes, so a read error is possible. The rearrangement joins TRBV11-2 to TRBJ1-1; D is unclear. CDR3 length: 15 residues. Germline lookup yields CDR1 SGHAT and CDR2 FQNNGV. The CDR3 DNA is TGTGCCAGCAGTCCCAGGACTGGAGTGAAGACTGAAGCTTTCTTT. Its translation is CASSPRTGVKTEAFF.

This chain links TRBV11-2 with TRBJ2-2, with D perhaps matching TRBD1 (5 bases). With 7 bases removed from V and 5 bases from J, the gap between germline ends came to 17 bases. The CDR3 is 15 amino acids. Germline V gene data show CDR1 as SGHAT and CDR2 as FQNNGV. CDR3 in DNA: TGTGCCAGCAACCCTACGCAAGGACATACCGGGGAGCTGTTTTTT. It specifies CASNPTQGHTGELFF.

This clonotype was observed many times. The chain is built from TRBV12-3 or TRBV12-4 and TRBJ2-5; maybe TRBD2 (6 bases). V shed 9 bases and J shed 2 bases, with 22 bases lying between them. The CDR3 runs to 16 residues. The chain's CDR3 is CASAGWLVGGQETQYF. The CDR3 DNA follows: TGTGCCAGTGCAGGGTGGTTGGTGGGGGGACAAGAGACCCAGTACTTC.

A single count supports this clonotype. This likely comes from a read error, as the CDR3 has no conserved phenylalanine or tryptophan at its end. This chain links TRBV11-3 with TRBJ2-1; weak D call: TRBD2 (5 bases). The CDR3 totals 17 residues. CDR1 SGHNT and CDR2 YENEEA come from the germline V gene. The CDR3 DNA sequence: TGTGCCAGCAGCTTAGGGTTCGGCGGGCTTTCCTACAATGAACAGTTCTCA. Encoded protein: CASSLGFGGLSYNEQFS.

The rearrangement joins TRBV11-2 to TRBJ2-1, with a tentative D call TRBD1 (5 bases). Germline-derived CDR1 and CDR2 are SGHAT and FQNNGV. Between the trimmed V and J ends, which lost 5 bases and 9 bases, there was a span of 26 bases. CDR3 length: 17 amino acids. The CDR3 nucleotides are TGTGCCAGCAGCATAACCCACGGACAAGGGTACAAGGGTGAGCAGTTCTTC. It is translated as CASSITHGQGYKGEQFF.

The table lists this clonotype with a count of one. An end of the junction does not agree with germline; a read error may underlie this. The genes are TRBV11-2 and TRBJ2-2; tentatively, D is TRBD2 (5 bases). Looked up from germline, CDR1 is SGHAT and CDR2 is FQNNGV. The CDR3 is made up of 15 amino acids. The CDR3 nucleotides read TGTGACAGCAGCCCTCAGCAAGGACCGACCGGGGAGCCGTCTTTT. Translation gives CDSSPQQGPTGEPSF.

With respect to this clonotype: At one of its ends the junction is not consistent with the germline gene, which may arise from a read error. CDR3: CASSESGKGAYTQCF. Written as DNA, the CDR3 is TGTGCCAGCAGCGAGAGCGGGAAGGGCGCATATACGCAGTGTTTT. The chain employs TRBV13 and TRBJ2-3, with 7 bases that match TRBD2. Per the germline V gene, CDR1 is PRHDT and CDR2 is FYEKMQ (reference sequence). The CDR3 runs to 15 residues.

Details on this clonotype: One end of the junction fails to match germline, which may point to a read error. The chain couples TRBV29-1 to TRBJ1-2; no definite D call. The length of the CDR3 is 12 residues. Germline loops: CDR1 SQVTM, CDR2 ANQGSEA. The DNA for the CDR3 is TGCAGCGTTGAAAATCACAGCAAAGGCTACCCCTTC. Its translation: CSVENHSKGYPF.

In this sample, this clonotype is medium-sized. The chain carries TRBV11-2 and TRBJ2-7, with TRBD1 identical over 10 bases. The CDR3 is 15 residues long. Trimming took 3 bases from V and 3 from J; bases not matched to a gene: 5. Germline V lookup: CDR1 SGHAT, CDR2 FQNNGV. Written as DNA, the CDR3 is TGTGCCAGCAGCTTGGGACAGGGGAGAGGCTACGAGCAGTACTTC. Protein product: CASSLGQGRGYEQYF.

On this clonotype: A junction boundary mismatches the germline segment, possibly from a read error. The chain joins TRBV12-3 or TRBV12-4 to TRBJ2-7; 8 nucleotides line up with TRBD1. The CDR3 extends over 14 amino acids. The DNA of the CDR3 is TGTTCCAGCAGTATCGGTACAGGGGGTGGCGAGCAGTACTTC. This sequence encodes CSSSIGTGGGEQYF.

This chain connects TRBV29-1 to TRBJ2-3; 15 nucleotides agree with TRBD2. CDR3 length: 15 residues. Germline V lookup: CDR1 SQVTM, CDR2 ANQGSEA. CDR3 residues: CSVLGLAGGSDTLYF. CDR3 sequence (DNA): TGCAGTGTTCTGGGACTAGCGGGAGGATCAGATACCCTGTATTTT.

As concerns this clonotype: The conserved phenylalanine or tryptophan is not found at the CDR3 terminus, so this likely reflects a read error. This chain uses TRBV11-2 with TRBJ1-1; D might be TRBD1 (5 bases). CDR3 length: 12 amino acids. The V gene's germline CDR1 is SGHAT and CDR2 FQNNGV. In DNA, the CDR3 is TGTACCGGCAGCTCTAAACAGGCTGAAGCTTTCTCT. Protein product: CTGSSKQAEAFS.

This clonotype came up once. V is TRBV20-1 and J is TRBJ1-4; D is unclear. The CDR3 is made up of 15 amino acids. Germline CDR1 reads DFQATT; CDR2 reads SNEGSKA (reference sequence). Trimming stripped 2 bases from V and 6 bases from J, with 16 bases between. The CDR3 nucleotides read TGCAGTGCTAGACACGGTGAGGGATTGGATGAAAAACTGTTTTTT. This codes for CSARHGEGLDEKLFF.

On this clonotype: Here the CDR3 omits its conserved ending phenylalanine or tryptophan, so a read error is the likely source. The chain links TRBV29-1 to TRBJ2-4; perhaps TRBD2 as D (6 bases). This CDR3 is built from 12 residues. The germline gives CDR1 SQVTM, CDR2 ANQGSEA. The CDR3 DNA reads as TGCAGCATTGAGACAGCGCGGGGCATTCAGTACATC. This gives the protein CSIETARGIQYI.

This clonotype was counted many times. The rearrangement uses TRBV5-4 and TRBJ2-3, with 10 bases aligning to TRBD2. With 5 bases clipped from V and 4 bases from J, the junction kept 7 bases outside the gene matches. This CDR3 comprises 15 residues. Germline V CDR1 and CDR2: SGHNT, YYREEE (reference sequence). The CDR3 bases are TGTGCCAGCAGTCCCTCTAGCGGGAGATCAGATACGCAGTATTTT. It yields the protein CASSPSSGRSDTQYF.

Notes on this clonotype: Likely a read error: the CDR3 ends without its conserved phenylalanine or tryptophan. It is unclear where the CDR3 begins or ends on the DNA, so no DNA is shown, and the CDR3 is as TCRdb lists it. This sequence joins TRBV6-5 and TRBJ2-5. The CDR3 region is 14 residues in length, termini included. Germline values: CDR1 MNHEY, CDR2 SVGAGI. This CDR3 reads CVSSSGSVGETRYL.